Listed here are 9 T cell receptor beta chains from one sample, sequenced in a study of blood T cell repertoires in COVID-19. The protocol was immunoSEQ multiplex PCR, while the TCRdb copy is restricted to in-frame clones and leaves out a portion. The table has a few hundred thousand clones, around 82% seen once; the top ten hold approximately 14%. Sequenced sample: peripheral blood. Source of these receptors: a person aged 70 to 79 with COVID-19, enrolled during active disease.

The V call is TRBV7-9, the J call TRBJ1-2, with no clear D. The V end was cut by 4 bases, the J end by 5 bases, with 14 bases between. Per germline, CDR1 SEHNR and CDR2 FQNEAQ (reference sequence). The CDR3 is made up of 14 amino acids. CDR3: CASSSGAEAYGYTF. In DNA, the CDR3 is TGTGCCAGCAGCTCGGGAGCCGAGGCTTATGGCTACACCTTC. Complete variable domain (other parts from reference TRBV7-9 and TRBJ1-2): DTGVSQNPRHKITKRGQNVTFRCDPISEHNRLYWYRQTLGQGPEFLTYFQNEAQLEKSRLLSDRFSAERPKGSFSTLEIQRTEQGDSAMYLCASSSGAEAYGYTFGSGTRLTVV.

The J gene is TRBJ1-4, the V gene TRBV6-2 or TRBV6-3; D might be TRBD1 (6 bases). The V gene's germline CDR1 is MNHEY and CDR2 SVGEGT. Trimming pared 6 bases from V and 4 bases from J, leaving 15 bases between. This CDR3 is 15 amino acids long. CDR3 sequence (DNA): TGTGCCAGCAGCAAGCGGGACACCTTTAATGAAAAACTGTTTTTT. Translating gives CASSKRDTFNEKLFF.

This clone was seen a single time. The V gene is TRBV5-5, the J gene TRBJ1-1; 8 bases fit TRBD1. Unmatched junction bases numbered 11, after V lost 4 bases and J lost 6 bases. The CDR3 runs 15 residues. The germline CDR1 and CDR2 sequences are SGHKS and YYEKEE (reference sequence). For the CDR3, the DNA is TGTGCCAGCAGCCAGACAGGGGTCTTGTCCGCTGAAGCTTTCTTT. Its protein product is CASSQTGVLSAEAFF.

V gene TRBV7-9 combines with J gene TRBJ1-2; D ambiguous. This CDR3 region has 16 residues. The ends were cut back, 5 bases at V and 5 bases at J, with 21 bases in the middle. Germline lookup yields CDR1 SEHNR and CDR2 FQNEAQ (reference sequence). The DNA for the CDR3 is TGTGCCAGCAGCCCCGTTACAAGTGGTGGTGAATATGGCTACACCTTC. Translated, it gives CASSPVTSGGEYGYTF.

The sample holds a few counts of this clone. The chain recombines TRBV7-2 with TRBJ2-7; D is ambiguous. This CDR3 has 12 residues. V was pared by 5 bases and J by 2 bases, with 7 bases between. CDR1 SGHTA and CDR2 FQGNSA come from the germline V gene. The CDR3 bases are TGTGCCAGCAGCGCCACTCCCTACGAGCAGTACTTC. It specifies CASSATPYEQYF.

The genes are TRBV19 and TRBJ2-3; TRBD2 aligns across 7 bases. Trimming took 7 bases from V and 2 from J; bases not matched to a gene: 6. The CDR3 spans 14 residues. Germline CDR1 and CDR2: LNHDA and SQIVND (reference sequence). The CDR3, as DNA: TGTGCCAGTACTAGCGGAGGTAACACAGATACGCAGTATTTT. It is translated as CASTSGGNTDTQYF.

The rearrangement joins TRBV7-8 to TRBJ2-7; a weak D match, TRBD1 (5 bases). There are 13 residues in the CDR3. Per germline, CDR1 SGHVS and CDR2 FQNEAQ. V was trimmed by 5 bases and J by 3 bases, leaving 11 bases between them. The chain's CDR3 is CASSLLRGYEQYF. The CDR3 DNA reads TGTGCCAGCAGCCTACTTAGGGGCTACGAGCAGTACTTC.

This clone was seen only a few times. J is TRBJ1-2 and V is TRBV5-4, with TRBD1 matching over 10 bases. The CDR3 totals 13 residues. With 4 bases clipped from V and 6 bases from J, the junction kept 3 bases outside the gene matches. Germline V lookup: CDR1 SGHNT, CDR2 YYREEE (reference sequence). The CDR3 region has the DNA TGTGCCAGCAGCAAAGGACAGGGGGATGGCTACACCTTC. Residues: CASSKGQGDGYTF.

This CDR3 reads CASSESPSGRAYQETQYF. The DNA of the CDR3 is TGTGCCAGCAGTGAATCGCCTAGCGGGAGGGCATACCAAGAGACCCAGTACTTC. V gene TRBV6-1 combines with J gene TRBJ2-5; 12 nucleotides line up with TRBD2. V was clipped by 2 bases and J by 0 bases; unmatched bases: 7. Germline CDR1 reads MNHNS; CDR2 reads SASEGT. The CDR3 is 18 residues long.